A selection of T cell receptor beta chains follows, all from one sample in a study of T-cell reconstitution after alpha-beta-depleted transplantation in children. From the PCR reads, TCRdb called clonotypes with MiXCR, one entry per CDR3 protein. In the table there are hundreds of thousands of distinct CDR3 sequences, about a quarter of which are singletons. The source material was PBMCs, sampled before TCRalphabeta/CD19-depleted stem cell transplant. These receptors all stem from a girl aged 2 to 10 with Fanconi anemia, due to receive a stem cell transplant. The CDR3 runs from the conserved cysteine through the conserved F or W. Each record gives: V gene, clone size, J gene, D gene, CDR3 protein, CDR3 DNA. The D gene is left open where the match is weak. Rows may omit the clone size; those that give it use once, few, many or a size class.

v_gene: TRBV5-1; abundance: few; j_gene: TRBJ1-4; d_gene: .; CDR3aa: CASSLTTNREKLFF; CDR3nt: TGCGCCAGCAGCTTGACAACGAATAGGGAAAAACTGTTTTTT
v_gene: TRBV5-1; abundance: .; j_gene: TRBJ2-7; d_gene: .; CDR3aa: CASSLAGGFNMGEQYF; CDR3nt: TGCGCCAGCAGCTTGGCAGGCGGTTTTAATATGGGAGAGCAGTACTTC
v_gene: TRBV29-1; abundance: many; j_gene: TRBJ2-7; d_gene: .; CDR3aa: CSVLEPGVSGEQYF; CDR3nt: TGCAGCGTACTCGAACCGGGAGTTTCGGGCGAGCAGTACTTC
v_gene: TRBV20-1; abundance: many; j_gene: TRBJ1-5; d_gene: .; CDR3aa: CSAPEGISNQPQHF; CDR3nt: TGCAGTGCCCCTGAGGGGATTAGCAATCAGCCCCAGCATTTT
v_gene: TRBV29-1; abundance: .; j_gene: TRBJ2-7; d_gene: TRBD1; CDR3aa: CSGLTGAYEQYF; CDR3nt: TGCAGCGGGCTGACAGGGGCCTACGAGCAGTACTTC
v_gene: TRBV7-6; abundance: few; j_gene: TRBJ2-7; d_gene: .; CDR3aa: CASSRTDRSSYEQYF; CDR3nt: TGTGCCAGCAGCCGAACGGACAGAAGTTCCTACGAGCAGTACTTC
v_gene: TRBV10-3; abundance: .; j_gene: TRBJ1-1; d_gene: TRBD1; CDR3aa: CAITGQGRGNTEAFF; CDR3nt: TGTGCCATCACCGGACAGGGGAGGGGGAACACTGAAGCTTTCTTT
v_gene: TRBV12-3/TRBV12-4; abundance: .; j_gene: TRBJ1-5; d_gene: TRBD1; CDR3aa: CASSLEAGGWQPQHF; CDR3nt: TGTGCCAGCAGTTTAGAGGCAGGGGGCTGGCAGCCCCAGCATTTT
v_gene: TRBV25-1; abundance: .; j_gene: TRBJ1-2; d_gene: TRBD1; CDR3aa: CASSAPTGSYGYTF; CDR3nt: TGTGCCAGCAGTGCACCGACAGGGAGCTATGGCTACACCTTC
v_gene: TRBV6-1; abundance: few; j_gene: TRBJ2-3; d_gene: TRBD2; CDR3aa: CASRDRTSAWDTQYF; CDR3nt: TGTGCCAGCAGGGATCGGACTAGCGCTTGGGATACGCAGTATTTT
v_gene: TRBV7-2; abundance: few; j_gene: TRBJ2-7; d_gene: TRBD2; CDR3aa: CASSSPSSGGLSYEQYF; CDR3nt: TGTGCCAGCAGCTCACCTTCTAGCGGGGGGCTTTCCTACGAGCAGTACTTC
v_gene: TRBV5-1; abundance: .; j_gene: TRBJ2-5; d_gene: .; CDR3aa: CASSIGLWETQYF; CDR3nt: TGCGCCAGCAGCATAGGGTTGTGGGAGACCCAGTACTTC
v_gene: TRBV4-1; abundance: .; j_gene: TRBJ1-2; d_gene: TRBD1; CDR3aa: CASSQGDRPSYGYTF; CDR3nt: TGCGCCAGCAGCCAAGGGGACAGGCCCAGCTATGGCTACACCTTC
v_gene: TRBV20-1; abundance: .; j_gene: TRBJ2-1; d_gene: .; CDR3aa: CSARGYSSYNEQFF; CDR3nt: TGCAGTGCTAGAGGGTACTCCTCCTACAATGAGCAGTTCTTC
v_gene: TRBV2; abundance: .; j_gene: TRBJ2-2; d_gene: .; CDR3aa: CATQTVRSTGELFF; CDR3nt: TGTGCTACACAAACAGTGAGGAGCACCGGGGAGCTGTTTTTT
v_gene: TRBV15; abundance: many; j_gene: TRBJ2-7; d_gene: TRBD2; CDR3aa: CATRTSGSYEQYF; CDR3nt: TGTGCCACCAGGACTAGCGGGAGTTACGAGCAGTACTTC
v_gene: TRBV7-6; abundance: many; j_gene: TRBJ2-7; d_gene: .; CDR3aa: CASSSQGSTYEQYF; CDR3nt: TGTGCCAGCAGCTCACAGGGCTCTACCTACGAGCAGTACTTC
v_gene: TRBV10-3; abundance: many; j_gene: TRBJ2-7; d_gene: TRBD1; CDR3aa: CVITYGQGMVQYF; CDR3nt: TGTGTCATCACATACGGACAGGGTATGGTGCAGTACTTC
v_gene: TRBV20-1; abundance: many; j_gene: TRBJ2-5; d_gene: .; CDR3aa: CSARALRETQYF; CDR3nt: TGCAGTGCTAGGGCCCTCAGAGAGACCCAGTACTTC
v_gene: TRBV29-1; abundance: many; j_gene: TRBJ2-3; d_gene: .; CDR3aa: CSVARGADTQYF; CDR3nt: TGCAGCGTTGCCAGGGGAGCGGATACGCAGTATTTT
v_gene: TRBV12-3/TRBV12-4; abundance: many; j_gene: TRBJ2-5; d_gene: .; CDR3aa: CASRPGGEETQYF; CDR3nt: TGTGCCAGCAGACCAGGGGGGGAAGAGACCCAGTACTTC
v_gene: TRBV20-1; abundance: once; j_gene: TRBJ2-5; d_gene: TRBD2; CDR3aa: CSASTSGVETQYF; CDR3nt: TGCAGCGCGTCGACTAGCGGGGTGGAGACCCAGTACTTC
v_gene: TRBV7-8; abundance: .; j_gene: TRBJ2-1; d_gene: .; CDR3aa: CASSRLVPSYNEQFF; CDR3nt: TGTGCCAGCAGCAGACTAGTCCCCTCCTACAATGAGCAGTTCTTC
v_gene: TRBV29-1; abundance: .; j_gene: TRBJ2-3; d_gene: TRBD1; CDR3aa: CSPLDRERTDTQYF; CDR3nt: TGCAGCCCATTGGACAGGGAACGCACAGATACGCAGTATTTT
v_gene: TRBV5-1; abundance: few; j_gene: TRBJ2-7; d_gene: .; CDR3aa: CASQSSYEQYF; CDR3nt: TGCGCCAGCCAGAGCTCCTACGAGCAGTACTTC
v_gene: TRBV20-1; abundance: .; j_gene: TRBJ2-7; d_gene: .; CDR3aa: CSDSRVGAYEQYF; CDR3nt: TGCAGTGACAGCAGGGTTGGAGCCTACGAGCAGTACTTC
v_gene: TRBV20-1; abundance: .; j_gene: TRBJ2-1; d_gene: TRBD2; CDR3aa: CSADKGLVYNEQFF; CDR3nt: TGCAGTGCCGATAAAGGACTAGTCTACAATGAGCAGTTCTTC
v_gene: TRBV6-4; abundance: many; j_gene: TRBJ2-1; d_gene: TRBD2; CDR3aa: CASSDASGESNEQFF; CDR3nt: TGTGCCAGCAGTGACGCTAGCGGGGAGTCGAATGAGCAGTTCTTC